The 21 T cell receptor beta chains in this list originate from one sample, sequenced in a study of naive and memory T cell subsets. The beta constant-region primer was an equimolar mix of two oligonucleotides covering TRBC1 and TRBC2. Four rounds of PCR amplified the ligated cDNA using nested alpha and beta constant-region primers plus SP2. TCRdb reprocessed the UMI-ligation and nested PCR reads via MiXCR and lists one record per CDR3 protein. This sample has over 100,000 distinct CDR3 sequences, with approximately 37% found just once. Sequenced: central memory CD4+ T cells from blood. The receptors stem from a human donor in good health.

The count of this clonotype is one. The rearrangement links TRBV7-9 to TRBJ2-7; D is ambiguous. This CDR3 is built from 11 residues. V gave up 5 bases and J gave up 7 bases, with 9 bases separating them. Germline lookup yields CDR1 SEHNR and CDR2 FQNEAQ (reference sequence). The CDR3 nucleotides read TGTGCCAGCAGCCTAACGAGGGAGCAGTACTTC. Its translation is CASSLTREQYF.

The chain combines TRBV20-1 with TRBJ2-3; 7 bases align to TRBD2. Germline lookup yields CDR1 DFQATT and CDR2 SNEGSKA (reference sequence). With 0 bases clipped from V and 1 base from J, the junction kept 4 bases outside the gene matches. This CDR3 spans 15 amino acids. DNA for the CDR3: TGCAGTGCTAGAGATGCGGGAGTGGGCACAGATACGCAGTATTTT. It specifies CSARDAGVGTDTQYF.

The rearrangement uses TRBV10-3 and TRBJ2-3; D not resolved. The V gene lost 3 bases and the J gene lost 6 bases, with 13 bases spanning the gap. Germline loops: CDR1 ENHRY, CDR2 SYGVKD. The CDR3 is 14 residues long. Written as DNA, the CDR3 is TGTGCCATCAGTGAAATAGGAAGTGGCGATACGCAGTATTTT. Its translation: CAISEIGSGDTQYF.

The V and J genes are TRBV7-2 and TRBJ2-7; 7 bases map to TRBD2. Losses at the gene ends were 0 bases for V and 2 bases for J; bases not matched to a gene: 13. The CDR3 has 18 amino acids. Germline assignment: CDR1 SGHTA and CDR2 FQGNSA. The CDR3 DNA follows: TGTGCCAGCAGCTTAGCCGAGGGACTACCTACCTTCACCTACGAGCAGTACTTC. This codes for CASSLAEGLPTFTYEQYF.

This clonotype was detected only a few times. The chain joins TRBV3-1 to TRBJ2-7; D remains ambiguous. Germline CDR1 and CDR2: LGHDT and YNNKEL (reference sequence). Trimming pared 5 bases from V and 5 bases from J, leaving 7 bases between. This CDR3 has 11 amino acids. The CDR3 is CASSGLDEQYF. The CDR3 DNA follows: TGTGCCAGCAGCGGGTTAGACGAGCAGTACTTC.

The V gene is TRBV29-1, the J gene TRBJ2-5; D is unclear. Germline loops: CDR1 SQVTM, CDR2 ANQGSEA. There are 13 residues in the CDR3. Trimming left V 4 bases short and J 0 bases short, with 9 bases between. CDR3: CSVANVYQETQYF. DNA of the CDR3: TGCAGCGTTGCTAACGTGTACCAAGAGACCCAGTACTTC.

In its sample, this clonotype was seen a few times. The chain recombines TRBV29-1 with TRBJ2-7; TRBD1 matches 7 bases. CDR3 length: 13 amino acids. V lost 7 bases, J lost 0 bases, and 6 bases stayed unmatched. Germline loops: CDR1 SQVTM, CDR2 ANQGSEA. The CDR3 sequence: CSARQGGSYEQYF. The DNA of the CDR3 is TGCAGCGCTCGACAGGGTGGCTCCTACGAGCAGTACTTC.

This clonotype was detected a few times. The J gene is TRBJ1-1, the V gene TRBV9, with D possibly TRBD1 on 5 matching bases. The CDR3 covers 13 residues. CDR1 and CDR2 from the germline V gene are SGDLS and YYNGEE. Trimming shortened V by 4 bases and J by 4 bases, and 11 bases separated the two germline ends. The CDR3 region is CASSKSGLTEAFF. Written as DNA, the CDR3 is TGTGCCAGCAGCAAATCAGGGCTCACTGAAGCTTTCTTT.

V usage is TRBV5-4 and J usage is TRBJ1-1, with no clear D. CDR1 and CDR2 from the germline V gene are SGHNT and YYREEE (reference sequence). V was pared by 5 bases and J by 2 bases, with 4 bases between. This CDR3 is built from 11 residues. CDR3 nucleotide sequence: TGTGCCAGCAGTATTAACACTGAAGCTTTCTTT. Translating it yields CASSINTEAFF.

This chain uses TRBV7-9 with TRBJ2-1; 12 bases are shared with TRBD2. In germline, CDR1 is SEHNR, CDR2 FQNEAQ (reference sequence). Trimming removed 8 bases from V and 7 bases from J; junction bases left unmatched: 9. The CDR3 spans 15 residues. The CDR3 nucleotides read TGTGCCAGCTCGACTAGCGGGAGCGGCCCAAATGAGCAGTTCTTC. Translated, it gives CASSTSGSGPNEQFF.

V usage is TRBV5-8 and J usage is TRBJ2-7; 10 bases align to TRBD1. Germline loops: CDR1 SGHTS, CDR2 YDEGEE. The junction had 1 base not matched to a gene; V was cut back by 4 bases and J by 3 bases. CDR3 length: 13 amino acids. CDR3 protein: CASSRDRGYEQYF. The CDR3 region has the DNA TGTGCCAGCAGCCGGGACAGGGGCTACGAGCAGTACTTC.

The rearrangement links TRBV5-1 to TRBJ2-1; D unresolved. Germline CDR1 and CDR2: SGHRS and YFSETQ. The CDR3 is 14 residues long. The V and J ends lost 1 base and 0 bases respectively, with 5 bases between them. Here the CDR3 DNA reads TGCGCCAGCAGCTTGCAGGACTCCTACAATGAGCAGTTCTTC. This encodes CASSLQDSYNEQFF. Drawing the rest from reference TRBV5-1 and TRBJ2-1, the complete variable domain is KAGVTQTPRYLIKTRGQQVTLSCSPISGHRSVSWYQQTPGQGLQFLFEYFSETQRNKGNFPGRFSGRQFSNSRSEMNVSTLELGDSALYLCASSLQDSYNEQFFGPGTRLTVL.

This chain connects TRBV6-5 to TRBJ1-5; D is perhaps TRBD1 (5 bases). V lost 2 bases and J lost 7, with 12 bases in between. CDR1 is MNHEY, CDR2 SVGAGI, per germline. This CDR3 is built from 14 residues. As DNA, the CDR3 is TGTGCCAGCAGTTACCTCGGGGCCAGGCAGCCCCAGCATTTT. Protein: CASSYLGARQPQHF.

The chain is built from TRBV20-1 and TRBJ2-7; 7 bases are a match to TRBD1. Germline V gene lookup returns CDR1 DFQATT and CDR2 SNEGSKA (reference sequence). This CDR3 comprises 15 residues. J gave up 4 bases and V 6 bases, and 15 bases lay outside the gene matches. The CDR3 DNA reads TGCAGTGCACTGACAGGGAGCGCCGAATCTTACGAGCAGTACTTC. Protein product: CSALTGSAESYEQYF.

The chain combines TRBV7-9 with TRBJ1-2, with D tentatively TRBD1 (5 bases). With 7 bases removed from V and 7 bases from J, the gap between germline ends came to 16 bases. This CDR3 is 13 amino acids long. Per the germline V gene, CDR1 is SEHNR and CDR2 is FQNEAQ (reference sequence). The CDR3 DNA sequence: TGTGCCAGCACCACCAGGGTATTGGGTGGCTACACCTTC. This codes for CASTTRVLGGYTF. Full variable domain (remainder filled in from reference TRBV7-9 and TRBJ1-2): DTGVSQNPRHKITKRGQNVTFRCDPISEHNRLYWYRQTLGQGPEFLTYFQNEAQLEKSRLLSDRFSAERPKGSFSTLEIQRTEQGDSAMYLCASTTRVLGGYTFGSGTRLTVV.

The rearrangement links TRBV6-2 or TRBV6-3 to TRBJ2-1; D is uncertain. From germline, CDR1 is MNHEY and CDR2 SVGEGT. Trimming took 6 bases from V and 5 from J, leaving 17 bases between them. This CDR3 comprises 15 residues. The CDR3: CASSLAYRVDNEQFF. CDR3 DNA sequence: TGTGCCAGCAGCCTTGCTTATCGGGTGGACAATGAGCAGTTCTTC.

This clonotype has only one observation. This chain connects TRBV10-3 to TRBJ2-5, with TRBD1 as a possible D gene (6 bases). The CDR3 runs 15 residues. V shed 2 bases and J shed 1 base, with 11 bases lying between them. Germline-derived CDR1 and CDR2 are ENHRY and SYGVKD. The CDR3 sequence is CAISELQTGQETQYF. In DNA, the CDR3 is TGTGCCATCAGTGAGCTCCAGACAGGCCAAGAGACCCAGTACTTC.

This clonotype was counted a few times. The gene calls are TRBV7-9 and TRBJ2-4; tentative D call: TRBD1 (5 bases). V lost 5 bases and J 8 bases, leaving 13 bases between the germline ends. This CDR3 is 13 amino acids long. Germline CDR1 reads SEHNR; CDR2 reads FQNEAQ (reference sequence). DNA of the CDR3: TGTGCCAGCAGCGAGACAGTTAGGGACATTCAGTACTTC. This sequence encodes CASSETVRDIQYF. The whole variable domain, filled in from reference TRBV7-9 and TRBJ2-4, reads DTGVSQNPRHKITKRGQNVTFRCDPISEHNRLYWYRQTLGQGPEFLTYFQNEAQLEKSRLLSDRFSAERPKGSFSTLEIQRTEQGDSAMYLCASSETVRDIQYFGAGTRLSVL.

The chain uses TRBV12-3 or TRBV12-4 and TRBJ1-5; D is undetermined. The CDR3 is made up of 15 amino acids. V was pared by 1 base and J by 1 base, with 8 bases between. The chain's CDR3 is CASSLGVGSNQPQHF. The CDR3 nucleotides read TGTGCCAGCAGTTTAGGGGTCGGGAGCAATCAGCCCCAGCATTTT.

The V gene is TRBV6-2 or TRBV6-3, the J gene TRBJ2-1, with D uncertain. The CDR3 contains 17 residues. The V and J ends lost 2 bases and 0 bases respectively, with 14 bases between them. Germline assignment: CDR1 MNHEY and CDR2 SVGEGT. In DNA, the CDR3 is TGTGCCAGCAGTTACCAGAACAAAGGCGGCTCCTACAATGAGCAGTTCTTC. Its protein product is CASSYQNKGGSYNEQFF.

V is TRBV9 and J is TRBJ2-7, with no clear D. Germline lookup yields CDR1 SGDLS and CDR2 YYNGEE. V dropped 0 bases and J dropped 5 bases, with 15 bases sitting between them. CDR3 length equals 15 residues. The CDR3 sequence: CASSVAPGWDNEQYF. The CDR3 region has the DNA TGTGCCAGCAGCGTAGCCCCAGGTTGGGATAACGAGCAGTACTTC.